A selection of T cell receptor beta chains follows, all from one sample in a study of shared clonotypes between healthy human individuals. Assay used: immunoSEQ multiplex PCR; TCRdb lists only in-frame clones, some missing. Altogether about 710,000 clones are present, around 77% being singletons, with the ten largest covering approximately 1.8%. Material: memory CD4+ T cells sorted from blood. The origin of the receptors is a woman in her twenties or thirties in good health. CDR3s include the opening cysteine and the closing phenylalanine or tryptophan.

J,V,CDR3
TRBJ2-1,TRBV4-1,CASSHLGQREMNEQFF
TRBJ2-7,TRBV19,CASTQASQGYESYEQYF
TRBJ2-7,TRBV5-1,CASSTLPRGTNYEQYF
TRBJ2-2,TRBV6-5,CASRGDRYTGELFF
TRBJ2-7,TRBV7-2,CASSLSQGTYEQYF
TRBJ2-7,TRBV5-5,CASRGPGFYEQYF
TRBJ2-1,TRBV29-1,CSVRGQGTIEQFF
TRBJ1-4,TRBV29-1,CSVGGISEKLFF
TRBJ1-2,TRBV29-1,CSVRFNYGYTF
TRBJ1-5,TRBV7-3,CASSLAADRDDQPQHF
TRBJ1-4,TRBV27,CASSFRDSNEKLFF
TRBJ2-3,TRBV11-2,CASSQGGTGYDTQYF
TRBJ2-3,TRBV5-1,CASSLRTGGGTDTQYF
TRBJ2-7,TRBV19,CASSSPVIWGVYEQYF
TRBJ2-2,TRBV6-5,CASSIQGEDTGELFF
TRBJ2-1,TRBV9,CASSSSGTHNEQFF
NA,TRBV27,CASSLGQASDEQYF
TRBJ2-6,TRBV5-1,CASSLVGTVSGANVLTF
TRBJ2-7,TRBV11-2,CASSDMRVTYEQYF
TRBJ2-1,TRBV7-6,CASSLDDRNNEQFF
TRBJ2-7,TRBV18,CASAPGTSYEQYF
TRBJ2-4,TRBV5-4,CASSPDREGYKNIQYF
TRBJ2-6,TRBV6-1,CASSGQATGANVLTF
TRBJ1-3,TRBV10-3,CAISESYDRPLSTIYF
TRBJ2-1,TRBV7-8,CASSSGQAFNEQFF
TRBJ2-3,TRBV5-8,CASSPGLAGGQDTQYF
TRBJ2-3,TRBV5-1,CASSLGAGDGTDTQYF